The T cell receptor beta chain under discussion was sequenced for a study of lymphopenia after photon versus proton radiotherapy. In regard to this clone: What it recognizes is unknown.

Germline lookup yields CDR1 SQVTM and CDR2 ANQGSEA. This CDR3 is built from 13 residues. The V segment lost 4 bases and the J segment 2 bases; nucleotides outside the gene matches: 4. Sequenced by immunoSEQ multiplex PCR; TCRdb stores in-frame clones only, minus some. Of over 50,000 clones in the sample, around 87% were seen once. Study observations and caveats: Oligoclonal CD8+ Temra expansion after nadir drove photon patients' diversity drop.

This TCR derives from a man between 35 and 55 years old with gastric cancer. This chain connects TRBV29-1 to TRBJ2-5, with 7 bases identical to TRBD1. The sample was peripheral blood, taken from a patient treated with photon-based radiotherapy. CDR3 amino acids: CSVAGDSQETQYF. CDR3 DNA: TGCAGCGTTGCTGGGGACAGTCAAGAGACCCAGTACTTC. The full variable domain, its missing parts supplied by reference TRBV29-1 and TRBJ2-5, is SAVISQKPSRDICQRGTSLTIQCQVDSQVTMMFWYRQQPGQSLTLIATANQGSEATYESGFVIDKFPISRPNLTFSTLTVSNMSPEDSSIYLCSVAGDSQETQYFGPGTRLLVL.